The rows below give T cell receptor beta chains drawn from one sample of a study of T cells in Graves' hyperthyroidism and ophthalmopathy. TCRdb reprocessed the multiplex PCR reads via MiXCR and lists one record per CDR3 protein. Among approximately 300,000 distinct CDR3 sequences listed, roughly 15% were seen once. The sequenced sample consisted of blood. The source is a man aged 25-40 years with Graves' hyperthyroidism. Both conserved end residues are part of each CDR3. The D gene is left open where the match is weak. Clone size is shown for a subset of rows, as once, few, many or a class of expanded clone.

clone size	D gene	V gene	J gene	CDR3 protein	CDR3 DNA
many	NA	TRBV20-1	TRBJ2-1	CSAHTQPHNEQFF	TGCAGTGCCCACACCCAGCCACACAATGAGCAGTTCTTC
many	NA	TRBV20-1	TRBJ2-7	CSATRDGNYEQYF	TGCAGTGCAACCCGGGACGGCAACTACGAGCAGTACTTC
NA	NA	TRBV10-3	TRBJ2-1	CATGRLEDNEQFF	TGTGCCACCGGGCGCCTAGAGGACAATGAGCAGTTCTTC
many	NA	TRBV12-3/TRBV12-4	TRBJ2-1	CASSTSTEQFF	TGTGCCAGCAGTACTAGTACTGAGCAGTTCTTC
few	NA	TRBV29-1	TRBJ1-2	CSVDGGAGGYGYTF	TGCAGCGTTGATGGGGGCGCTGGAGGCTATGGCTACACCTTC
NA	TRBD2	TRBV19	TRBJ2-1	CASTMYSGASSNEQFF	TGTGCCAGTACTATGTATAGCGGGGCCTCCTCCAATGAGCAGTTCTTC
NA	TRBD2	TRBV7-8	TRBJ2-3	CASSHSGNPTDTQYF	TGTGCCAGCAGCCATAGCGGGAACCCCACAGATACGCAGTATTTT
many	NA	TRBV7-9	TRBJ2-5	CASSLVQTGYQETQYF	TGTGCCAGCAGCTTAGTTCAAACAGGGTACCAAGAGACCCAGTACTTC
NA	NA	TRBV20-1	TRBJ2-3	CSARLFGVGGSTDTQYF	TGCAGTGCTCGCTTGTTCGGCGTGGGTGGGAGCACAGATACGCAGTATTTT
once	NA	TRBV7-2	TRBJ1-2	CATSPRRGANYGYIF	TGTGCCACCAGCCCAAGACGGGGAGCTAACTATGGCTACATCTTC
few	TRBD1	TRBV6-1	TRBJ1-5	CASSTGTGGGTQPQHF	TGTGCCAGCAGTACCGGGACAGGGGGGGGGACCCAGCCCCAGCATTTT
few	TRBD1	TRBV5-1	TRBJ2-7	CASSSSGTGAYEQYF	TGCGCCAGCAGCTCCTCCGGGACAGGGGCCTACGAGCAGTACTTC
NA	NA	TRBV3-1	TRBJ2-7	CAGSQAGEQCF	TGTGCCGGCAGCCAAGCGGGCGAGCAGTGCTTC
many	NA	TRBV28	TRBJ2-7	CASHGPGDYEQYF	TGTGCCAGCCACGGGCCGGGTGACTACGAGCAGTACTTC
many	TRBD2	TRBV11-3	TRBJ2-1	CASTASSGSDNEQFF	TGTGCCAGCACCGCATCTAGCGGGAGTGACAATGAGCAGTTCTTC
NA	TRBD1	TRBV28	TRBJ1-2	CASGTGADYGYTF	TGTGCCAGCGGGACAGGGGCGGACTATGGCTACACCTTC
many	TRBD2	TRBV5-1	TRBJ2-1	CASSPGLEDNEQFF	TGCGCCAGCAGCCCGGGACTAGAAGACAATGAGCAGTTCTTC
few	TRBD1	TRBV2	TRBJ2-5	CASSWTGTGFRDSETQYF	TGTGCCAGCAGTTGGACAGGGACAGGGTTTAGAGATTCAGAGACCCAGTACTTC
many	NA	TRBV7-3	TRBJ2-2	CASSFTSYGELFF	TGTGCCAGCAGCTTCACCTCGTACGGGGAGCTGTTTTTT
NA	NA	TRBV9	TRBJ2-3	CASSVPRDTDTQYF	TGTGCCAGCAGCGTACCCAGGGACACAGATACGCAGTATTTT
few	TRBD1	TRBV7-2	TRBJ1-4	CASSLMGTGGEKLFF	TGTGCCAGCAGCTTAATGGGGACAGGGGGTGAAAAACTGTTTTTT
NA	TRBD1	TRBV9	TRBJ2-4	CASSDRDIAKNIQYF	TGTGCCAGCAGTGACAGGGATATAGCCAAAAACATTCAGTACTTC
many	NA	TRBV2	TRBJ1-1	CASSEARGTEAFF	TGTGCCAGCAGTGAAGCAAGGGGGACTGAAGCTTTCTTT